This record looks at one T cell receptor beta chain sequence and its context. Its specificity is not known. CDR3 size: 10 residues. Between the trimmed V and J ends, which lost 8 bases and 7 bases, there was a span of 6 bases. Germline V gene lookup returns CDR1 SNHLY and CDR2 FYNNEI. The data derive from a study of T cells in localized non-small cell lung cancer. The protocol was immunoSEQ multiplex PCR, while the TCRdb copy is restricted to in-frame clones and leaves out a portion. The repertoire includes about 24,000 clones, around 88% of them detected once, and around 9.9% sits in the top ten. Findings of the study overall: Uninvolved neighboring lung showed the greatest T cell clonality, exceeding tumor. Density of T cells in blood, when higher, went with longer overall survival.

The chain couples TRBV2 to TRBJ2-1, with unresolved D. The source material was peripheral blood mononuclear cells, sampled before any cancer treatment. The sequence was obtained from a woman aged 40 to 75 with stage III lung adenocarcinoma. In nucleotides, the CDR3 is TGTGCCAGCTCCGGAAATGAGCAGTTCTTC. Protein product: CASSGNEQFF. The whole variable domain, remainder taken from reference TRBV2 and TRBJ2-1, is EPEVTQTPSHQVTQMGQEVILRCVPISNHLYFYWYRQILGQKVEFLVSFYNNEISEKSEIFDDQFSVERPDGSNFTLKIRSTKLEDSAMYFCASSGNEQFFGPGTRLTVL.